This TCR beta chain was sequenced in a study of T cells in Graves' hyperthyroidism and ophthalmopathy. RNA transcripts were the template for amplifying TCR beta CDR3 regions. The HTBI primer set served for first-round RT-PCR of the TCR CDR3. TCRdb fed the multiplex PCR reads into MiXCR, producing one record per CDR3 protein. The repertoire holds approximately 640,000 distinct CDR3 sequences, with about 45% as singletons. Study-wide findings and caveats: Most thyroid clonotypes expanded above 0.001 were also detected in blood.

Germline V gives CDR1 SGHNT, CDR2 YENEEA. The length of the CDR3 is 14 residues. The V and J ends lost 2 bases and 7 bases respectively, with 11 bases between them. About this clonotype: The antigen is undetermined.

The study excluded patients with uncontrolled infection, other autoimmune disease, pregnancy or lactation. The sample taken for sequencing was peripheral blood or thyroid tissue (not recorded which). The clonotype comes from an adult man with Graves' disease, either hyperthyroidism or ophthalmopathy (not recorded which). The genes are TRBV11-3 and TRBJ2-2, with a possible D match to TRBD2 (5 bases). The chain's CDR3 is CASSLSPGSGELFF. In DNA form, the CDR3 reads TGTGCCAGCAGCTTATCCCCGGGAAGCGGGGAGCTGTTTTTT.